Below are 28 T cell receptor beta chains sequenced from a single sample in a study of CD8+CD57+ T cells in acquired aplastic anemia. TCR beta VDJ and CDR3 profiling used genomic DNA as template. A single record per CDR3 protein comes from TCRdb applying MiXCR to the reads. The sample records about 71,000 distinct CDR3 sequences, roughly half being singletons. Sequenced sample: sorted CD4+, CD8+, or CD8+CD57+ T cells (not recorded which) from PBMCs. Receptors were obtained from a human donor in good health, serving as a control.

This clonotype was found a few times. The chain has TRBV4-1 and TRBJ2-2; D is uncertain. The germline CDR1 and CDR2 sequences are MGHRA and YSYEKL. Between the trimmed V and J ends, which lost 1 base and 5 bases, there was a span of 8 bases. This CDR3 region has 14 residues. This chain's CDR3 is CASSQGPRTGELFF. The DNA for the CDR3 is TGCGCCAGCAGCCAAGGGCCCCGGACCGGGGAGCTGTTTTTT.

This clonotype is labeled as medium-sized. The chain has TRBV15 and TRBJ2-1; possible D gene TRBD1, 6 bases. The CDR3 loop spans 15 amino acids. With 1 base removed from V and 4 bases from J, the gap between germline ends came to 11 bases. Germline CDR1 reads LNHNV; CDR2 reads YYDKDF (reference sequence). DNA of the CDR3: TGTGCCACCAGCAGAGGTTGGGACATGTACAATGAGCAGTTCTTC. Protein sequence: CATSRGWDMYNEQFF. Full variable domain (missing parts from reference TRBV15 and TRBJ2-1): DAMVIQNPRYQVTQFGKPVTLSCSQTLNHNVMYWYQQKSSQAPKLLFHYYDKDFNNEADTPDNFQSRRPNTSFCFLDIRSPGLGDTAMYLCATSRGWDMYNEQFFGPGTRLTVL.

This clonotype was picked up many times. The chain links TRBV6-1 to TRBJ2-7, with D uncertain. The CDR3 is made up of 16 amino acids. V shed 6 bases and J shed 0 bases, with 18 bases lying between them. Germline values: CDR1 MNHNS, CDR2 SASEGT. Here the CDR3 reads CASSRGPAPSSYEQYF. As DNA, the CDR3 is TGTGCCAGCAGCCGTGGGCCAGCTCCCTCCTCCTACGAGCAGTACTTC.

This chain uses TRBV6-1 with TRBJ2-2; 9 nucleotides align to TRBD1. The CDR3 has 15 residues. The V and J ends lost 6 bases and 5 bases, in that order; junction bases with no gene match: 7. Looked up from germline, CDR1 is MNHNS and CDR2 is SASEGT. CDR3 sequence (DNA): TGTGCCAGCAGCCAAAGGACAGGGGAAACCGGGGAGCTGTTTTTT. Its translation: CASSQRTGETGELFF.

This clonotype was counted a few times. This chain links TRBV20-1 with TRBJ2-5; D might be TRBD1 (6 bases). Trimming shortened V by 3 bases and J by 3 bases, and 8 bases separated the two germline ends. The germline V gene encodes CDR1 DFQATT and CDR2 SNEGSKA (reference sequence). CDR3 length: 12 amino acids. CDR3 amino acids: CSARGAEETQYF. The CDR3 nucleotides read TGCAGTGCTAGGGGGGCGGAAGAGACCCAGTACTTC.

The CDR3 DNA reads TGCAGTGCTAGAGACAGAGACAAGGGAGATGAAAAACTGTTTTTT. Its protein is CSARDRDKGDEKLFF. The V and J genes are TRBV20-1 and TRBJ1-4, with D hard to call. Per the germline V gene, CDR1 is DFQATT and CDR2 is SNEGSKA (reference sequence). This CDR3 contains 15 residues. The V and J ends lost 0 bases and 6 bases respectively, with 14 bases between them.

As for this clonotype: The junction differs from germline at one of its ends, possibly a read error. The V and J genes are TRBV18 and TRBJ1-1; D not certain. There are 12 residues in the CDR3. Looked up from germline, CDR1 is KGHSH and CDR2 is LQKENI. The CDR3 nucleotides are TGTGCCAACTCACCCTTGAACACTGAAGCTTTCTTT. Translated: CANSPLNTEAFF.

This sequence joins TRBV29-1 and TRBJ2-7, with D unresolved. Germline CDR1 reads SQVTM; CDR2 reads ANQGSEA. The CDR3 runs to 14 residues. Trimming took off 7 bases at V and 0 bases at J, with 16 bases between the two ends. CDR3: CSARSGPNSYEQYF. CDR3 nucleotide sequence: TGCAGCGCGCGATCCGGGCCCAACTCCTACGAGCAGTACTTC.

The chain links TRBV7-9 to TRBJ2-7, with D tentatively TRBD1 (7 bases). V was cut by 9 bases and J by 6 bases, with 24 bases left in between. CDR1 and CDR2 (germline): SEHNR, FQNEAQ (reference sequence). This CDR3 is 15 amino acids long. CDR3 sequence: CASSTGDSLAIEQYF. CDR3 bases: TGTGCCAGTAGTACAGGGGACTCGCTGGCTATCGAGCAGTACTTC.

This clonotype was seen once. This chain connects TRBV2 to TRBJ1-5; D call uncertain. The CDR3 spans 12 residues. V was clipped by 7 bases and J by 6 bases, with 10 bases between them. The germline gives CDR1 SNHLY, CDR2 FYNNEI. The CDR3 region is CASKSEGQPQHF. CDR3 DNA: TGTGCCAGCAAGTCAGAGGGTCAGCCCCAGCATTTT.

The CDR3 loop reads CASSLLSGGTNEKLFF. The CDR3 bases are TGTGCCAGCAGCTTGCTCAGTGGGGGCACCAATGAAAAACTGTTTTTT. The chain joins TRBV5-6 to TRBJ1-4; TRBD1 might be the D (6 bases). V dropped 1 base and J dropped 5 bases, with 15 bases sitting between them. CDR1 is SGHDT, CDR2 YYEEEE, per germline. This CDR3 comprises 16 residues.

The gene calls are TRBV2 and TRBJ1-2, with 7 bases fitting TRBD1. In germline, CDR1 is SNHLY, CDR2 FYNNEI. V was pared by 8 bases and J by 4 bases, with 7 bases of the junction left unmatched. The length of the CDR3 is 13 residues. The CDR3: CASGDRGGYGYTF. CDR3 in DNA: TGTGCCAGCGGGGACAGAGGAGGCTATGGCTACACCTTC.

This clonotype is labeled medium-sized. CDR3 loop: CSATRRGYEQYF. The CDR3, as DNA: TGCAGTGCTACGAGGCGGGGATACGAGCAGTACTTC. The rearrangement uses TRBV20-1 and TRBJ2-7, with TRBD2 as a possible D gene (6 bases). Trimming cost V 4 bases and J 4 bases, with 11 bases left between them. CDR1 is DFQATT, CDR2 SNEGSKA, per germline (reference sequence). This CDR3 spans 12 amino acids.

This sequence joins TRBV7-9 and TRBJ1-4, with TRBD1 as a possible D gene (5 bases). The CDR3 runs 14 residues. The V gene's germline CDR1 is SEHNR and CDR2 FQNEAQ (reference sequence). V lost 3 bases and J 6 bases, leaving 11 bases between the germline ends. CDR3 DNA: TGTGCCAGCAGCTTGTTTTCGGGGGATGAAAAACTGTTTTTT. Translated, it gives CASSLFSGDEKLFF.

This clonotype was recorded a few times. This CDR3 is CARGPLIPYEQYF. The DNA for the CDR3 is TGCGCCAGAGGACCGCTAATTCCCTACGAGCAGTACTTC. The rearrangement joins TRBV4-3 to TRBJ2-7; D unclear. The CDR3 extends over 13 amino acids. V was cut by 9 bases and J by 2 bases, with 14 bases left in between. CDR1 is LGHNA, CDR2 YSLEER, per germline.

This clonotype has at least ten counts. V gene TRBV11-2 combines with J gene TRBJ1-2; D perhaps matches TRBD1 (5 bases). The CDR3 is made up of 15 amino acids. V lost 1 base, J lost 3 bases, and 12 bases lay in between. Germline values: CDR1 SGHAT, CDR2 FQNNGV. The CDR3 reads CASSLVGRVDYGYTF. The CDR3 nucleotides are TGTGCCAGCAGCTTAGTGGGACGGGTGGACTATGGCTACACCTTC.

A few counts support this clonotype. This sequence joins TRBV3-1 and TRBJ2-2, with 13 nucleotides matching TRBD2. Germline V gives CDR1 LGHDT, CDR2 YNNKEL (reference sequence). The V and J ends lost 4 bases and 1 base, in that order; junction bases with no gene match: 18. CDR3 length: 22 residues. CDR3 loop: CASSPPRPGTSGAVWNTGELFF. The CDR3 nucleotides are TGTGCCAGCAGCCCTCCCCGGCCCGGGACTAGCGGGGCTGTCTGGAACACCGGGGAGCTGTTTTTT. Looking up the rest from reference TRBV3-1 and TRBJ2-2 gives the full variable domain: DTAVSQTPKYLVTQMGNDKSIKCEQNLGHDTMYWYKQDSKKFLKIMFSYNNKELIINETVPNRFSPKSPDKAHLNLHINSLELGDSAVYFCASSPPRPGTSGAVWNTGELFFGEGSRLTVL.

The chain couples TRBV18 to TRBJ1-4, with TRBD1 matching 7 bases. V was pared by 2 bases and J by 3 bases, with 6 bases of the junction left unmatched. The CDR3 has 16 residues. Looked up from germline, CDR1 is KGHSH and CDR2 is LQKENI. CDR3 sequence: CASSPGTEVPNEKLFF. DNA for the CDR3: TGTGCCAGCTCACCAGGGACAGAAGTTCCTAATGAAAAACTGTTTTTT.

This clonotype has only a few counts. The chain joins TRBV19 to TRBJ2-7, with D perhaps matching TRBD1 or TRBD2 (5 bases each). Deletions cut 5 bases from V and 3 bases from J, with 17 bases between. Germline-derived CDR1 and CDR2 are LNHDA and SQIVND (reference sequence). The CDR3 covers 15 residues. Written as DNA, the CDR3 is TGTGCCAGTAGTGCCTCGGGACCGGCGGACTACGAGCAGTACTTC. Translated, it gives CASSASGPADYEQYF.

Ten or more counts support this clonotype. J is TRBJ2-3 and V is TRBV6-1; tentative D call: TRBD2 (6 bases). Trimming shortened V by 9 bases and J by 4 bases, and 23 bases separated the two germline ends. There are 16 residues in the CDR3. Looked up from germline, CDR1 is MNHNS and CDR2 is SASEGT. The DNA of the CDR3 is TGTGCCAGTAAGTTCTCGGGGGAGATACGCTCAGATACGCAGTATTTT. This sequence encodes CASKFSGEIRSDTQYF.

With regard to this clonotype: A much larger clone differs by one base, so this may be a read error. Here the CDR3 DNA reads TGTGCCAGCAGATCGACAGGTGCAACTAGTGAAAAACTGTTTTTT. Residues: CASRSTGATSEKLFF. The gene calls are TRBV6-1 and TRBJ1-4; D is possibly TRBD1 (6 bases). Germline values: CDR1 MNHNS, CDR2 SASEGT. The CDR3 is 15 residues long.

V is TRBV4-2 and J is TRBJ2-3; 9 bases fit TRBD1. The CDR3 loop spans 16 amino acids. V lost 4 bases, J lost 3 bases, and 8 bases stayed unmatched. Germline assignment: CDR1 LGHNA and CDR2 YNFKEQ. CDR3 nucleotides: TGTGCCAGCAGCCCCCTGACAGGGGGTATGACAGATACGCAGTATTTT. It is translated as CASSPLTGGMTDTQYF.

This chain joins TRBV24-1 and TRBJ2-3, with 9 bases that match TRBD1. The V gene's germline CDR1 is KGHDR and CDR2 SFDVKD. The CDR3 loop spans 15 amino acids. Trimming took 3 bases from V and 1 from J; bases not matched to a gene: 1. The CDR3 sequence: CATSDRTGGTDTQYF. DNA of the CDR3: TGTGCCACCAGTGATAGGACAGGGGGCACAGATACGCAGTATTTT.

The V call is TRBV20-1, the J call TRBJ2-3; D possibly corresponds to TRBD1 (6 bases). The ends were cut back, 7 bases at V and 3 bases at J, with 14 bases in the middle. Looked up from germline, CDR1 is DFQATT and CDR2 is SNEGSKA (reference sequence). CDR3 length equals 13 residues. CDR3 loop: CSGGDRRTDTQYF. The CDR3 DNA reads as TGCAGTGGAGGAGACAGGAGGACAGATACGCAGTATTTT.

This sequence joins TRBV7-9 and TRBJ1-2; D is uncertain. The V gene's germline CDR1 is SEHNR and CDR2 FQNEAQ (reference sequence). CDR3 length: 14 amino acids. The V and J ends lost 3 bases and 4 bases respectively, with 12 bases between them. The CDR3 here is CASSFQVPVYGYTF. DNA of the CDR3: TGTGCCAGCAGCTTCCAGGTCCCCGTCTATGGCTACACCTTC.

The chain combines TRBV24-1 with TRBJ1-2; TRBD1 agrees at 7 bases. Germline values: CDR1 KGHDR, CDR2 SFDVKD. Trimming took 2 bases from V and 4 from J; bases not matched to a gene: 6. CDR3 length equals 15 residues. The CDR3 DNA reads TGTGCCACCAGTGATTCCCGGACAGGAGGCTATGGCTACACCTTC. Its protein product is CATSDSRTGGYGYTF.

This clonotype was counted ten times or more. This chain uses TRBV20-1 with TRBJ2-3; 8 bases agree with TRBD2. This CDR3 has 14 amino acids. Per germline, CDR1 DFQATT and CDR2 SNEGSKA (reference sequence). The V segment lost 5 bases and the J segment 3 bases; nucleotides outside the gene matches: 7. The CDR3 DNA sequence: TGCAGTGCTTGGACGGGGGGGCCAACAGATACGCAGTATTTT. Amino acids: CSAWTGGPTDTQYF.

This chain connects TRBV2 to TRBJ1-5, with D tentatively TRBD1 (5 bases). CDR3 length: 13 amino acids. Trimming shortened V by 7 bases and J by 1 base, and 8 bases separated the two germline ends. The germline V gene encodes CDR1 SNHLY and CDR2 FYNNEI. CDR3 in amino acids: CASTQASNQPQHF. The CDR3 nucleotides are TGTGCCAGCACACAGGCGAGCAATCAGCCCCAGCATTTT.